Shown below are 27 T cell receptor beta chains from a single sample sequenced in a study of control samples from healthy donors and cancer patients. The method was immunoSEQ multiplex PCR; TCRdb's version includes in-frame clones alone and lacks a portion of them. The sample has about 94,000 clones; roughly 86% are singletons. The material sequenced was blood. These receptors all stem from a woman aged 45-65 years in good health.

Only a few counts were recorded for this clone. The gene calls are TRBV6-6 and TRBJ2-2, with D uncertain. Germline assignment: CDR1 MNHNY and CDR2 SVGAGI (reference sequence). V lost 8 bases to trimming and J lost 2 bases, with 9 bases between them. The CDR3 loop spans 13 amino acids. As DNA, the CDR3 is TGTGCCAGCTCGTTTATTAACACCGGGGAGCTGTTTTTT. Residues: CASSFINTGELFF.

This chain joins TRBV2 and TRBJ1-6, with 9 bases identical to TRBD1. Germline CDR1 SNHLY, CDR2 FYNNEI. The CDR3 loop spans 14 amino acids. Unmatched junction bases numbered 5, after V lost 7 bases and J lost 7 bases. The CDR3 sequence: CASKTGTGNSPLHF. The CDR3 nucleotides are TGTGCCAGCAAAACCGGGACAGGGAATTCACCCCTCCACTTT.

The chain has TRBV12-5 and TRBJ1-2, with a weak D call TRBD1 (6 bases). Germline assignment: CDR1 LGHNT and CDR2 FRNRAP. The CDR3 sequence is 14 residues long. The V end was cut by 3 bases, the J end by 4 bases, with 12 bases between. The CDR3 DNA reads as TGTGCTAGTGGTTTCCCCTCCAGGGGCTATGGCTACACCTTC. This encodes CASGFPSRGYGYTF.

The CDR3 bases are TGTGCCATCGGAGGGGGCGCCGCTAATGAAAAACTGTTTTTT. Translation gives CAIGGGAANEKLFF. The V call is TRBV10-3, the J call TRBJ1-4, with TRBD1 identical over 7 bases. Losses at the gene ends were 8 bases for V and 3 bases for J; bases not matched to a gene: 6. This CDR3 region has 14 residues. CDR1 and CDR2 from the germline V gene are ENHRY and SYGVKD.

CDR3 coding DNA: TGTGCCAGCAGCTTATCCCCAGGGGCGGAAGAGACCCAGTACTTC. Its translation: CASSLSPGAEETQYF. The chain employs TRBV7-3 and TRBJ2-5; D is perhaps TRBD1 (6 bases). Germline V gene sequence: CDR1 SGHTA, CDR2 FQGTGA. Trimming took 2 bases from V and 3 from J, leaving 13 bases between them. CDR3 length: 15 amino acids. The variable domain in full, completed from reference TRBV7-3 and TRBJ2-5, reads GAGVSQTPSNKVTEKGKYVELRCDPISGHTALYWYRQSLGQGPEFLIYFQGTGAADDSGLPNDRFFAVRPEGSVSTLKIQRTERGDSAVYLCASSLSPGAEETQYFGPGTRLLVL.

The rearrangement links TRBV5-4 to TRBJ1-4; maybe TRBD1 (6 bases). Germline V lookup: CDR1 SGHNT, CDR2 YYREEE (reference sequence). The CDR3 covers 16 residues. V shed 4 bases and J shed 3 bases, with 16 bases lying between them. CDR3 sequence (DNA): TGTGCCAGCAGCCGCCCGGGGGGGGGCTCTAATGAAAAACTGTTTTTT. Translating gives CASSRPGGGSNEKLFF.

The chain couples TRBV11-2 to TRBJ2-3, with TRBD2 matching 11 bases. CDR1 SGHAT and CDR2 FQNNGV come from the germline V gene. V lost 0 bases and J lost 0; bases outside the gene matches: 5. This CDR3 is 18 amino acids long. The chain's CDR3 is CASSLDGTSGTSTDTQYF. Written as DNA, the CDR3 is TGTGCCAGCAGCTTAGACGGGACTAGCGGCACTAGCACAGATACGCAGTATTTT.

In this sample, this clone turned up once. V gene TRBV5-8 combines with J gene TRBJ2-2; 13 bases align to TRBD2. Germline V CDR1 and CDR2: SGHTS, YDEGEE. The CDR3 spans 17 residues. V lost 0 bases and J lost 6; bases outside the gene matches: 5. DNA of the CDR3: TGTGCCAGCAGCTTGGGGACTAGCGGGAGTTTATCCGGGGAGCTGTTTTTT. It is translated as CASSLGTSGSLSGELFF.

The rearrangement uses TRBV9 and TRBJ2-6; TRBD1 might be the D (5 bases). This CDR3 is 15 amino acids long. Germline V gene lookup returns CDR1 SGDLS and CDR2 YYNGEE. V lost 4 bases and J lost 0, with 8 bases in between. The CDR3 nucleotides read TGTGCCAGCAGCCCACAGGTCTCTGGGGCCAACGTCCTGACTTTC. It is translated as CASSPQVSGANVLTF.

The sample holds one count of this clone. The rearrangement uses TRBV18 and TRBJ2-5; possible D gene TRBD1, 5 bases. The germline V gene has CDR1 KGHSH and CDR2 LQKENI. Trimming cost V 6 bases and J 5 bases, with 10 bases left between them. This CDR3 is 12 amino acids long. Here the CDR3 reads CASSDSGETQYF. CDR3 sequence (DNA): TGTGCCAGCTCCGACAGTGGTGAGACCCAGTACTTC.

The CDR3, as DNA: TGTGCCAGCAGTTACGGTAGTATTGCCGGGGAGCTGTTTTTT. Encoded protein: CASSYGSIAGELFF. V and J are TRBV6-5 and TRBJ2-2; D unclear. V was pared by 2 bases and J by 6 bases, with 10 bases between. Germline V lookup: CDR1 MNHEY, CDR2 SVGAGI. CDR3 length: 14 residues.

This clone has only one observation. The chain couples TRBV3-1 (or the pseudogene TRBV3-2) to TRBJ2-1, with a tentative D call TRBD2 (6 bases). This CDR3 is 14 amino acids long. V was clipped by 3 bases and J by 9 bases, with 15 bases between them. Germline V gene data show CDR1 as LGHDT and CDR2 as YNNKEL (reference sequence). The CDR3 loop is CASSQASVPSEQFF. CDR3 in DNA: TGTGCCAGCAGCCAGGCTAGCGTCCCCAGTGAGCAGTTCTTC.

The rearrangement joins TRBV2 to TRBJ1-2, with D uncertain. V lost 6 bases and J 4 bases, leaving 12 bases between the germline ends. This CDR3 region has 13 residues. CDR1 and CDR2 from the germline V gene are SNHLY and FYNNEI. CDR3 sequence (DNA): TGTGCCAGCAGCACCGGCAGCTTCTATGGCTACACCTTC. It yields the protein CASSTGSFYGYTF. Full variable domain (outside the CDR3, taken from reference TRBV2 and TRBJ1-2): EPEVTQTPSHQVTQMGQEVILRCVPISNHLYFYWYRQILGQKVEFLVSFYNNEISEKSEIFDDQFSVERPDGSNFTLKIRSTKLEDSAMYFCASSTGSFYGYTFGSGTRLTVV.

The chain links TRBV6-5 to TRBJ2-2, with D unresolved. V was clipped by 6 bases and J by 5 bases, with 13 bases between them. Germline lookup yields CDR1 MNHEY and CDR2 SVGAGI. The CDR3 contains 14 residues. In DNA form, the CDR3 reads TGTGCCAGCAGCCTATTCGAAGGGACCGGGGAGCTGTTTTTT. Its protein product is CASSLFEGTGELFF.

This clone showed up just a few times. V is TRBV10-3 and J is TRBJ1-2, with D hard to call. This CDR3 comprises 15 residues. Looked up from germline, CDR1 is ENHRY and CDR2 is SYGVKD. V lost 2 bases, J lost 0 bases, and 10 bases lay in between. The CDR3 DNA sequence: TGTGCCATCAGTGAGATCGAAAGGGCTAACTATGGCTACACCTTC. Protein sequence: CAISEIERANYGYTF.

The chain combines TRBV4-3 with TRBJ2-7; D is possibly TRBD2 (6 bases). V was shortened by 0 bases and J by 0 bases, with 12 bases between the two germline ends. The CDR3 sequence is 16 residues long. The germline V gene has CDR1 LGHNA and CDR2 YSLEER. The CDR3 nucleotides read TGCGCCAGCAGCCAAGATTGGGCGGGGAGCTCCTACGAGCAGTACTTC. This encodes CASSQDWAGSSYEQYF.

This rearrangement joins TRBV12-5 to TRBJ1-6; D unresolved. Looked up from germline, CDR1 is LGHNT and CDR2 is FRNRAP. This CDR3 is 14 amino acids long. The germline V and J ends were trimmed by 7 bases and 5 bases, with 12 bases remaining between them. DNA of the CDR3: TGTGCTAGTGCCAAACAAACAAATAATTCACCCCTCCACTTT. Its protein is CASAKQTNNSPLHF. The variable domain in full, completed from reference TRBV12-5 and TRBJ1-6, reads DARVTQTPRHKVTEMGQEVTMRCQPILGHNTVFWYRQTMMQGLELLAYFRNRAPLDDSGMPKDRFSAEMPDATLATLKIQPSEPRDSAVYFCASAKQTNNSPLHFGNGTRLTVT.

The chain employs TRBV6-2 or TRBV6-3 and TRBJ1-1; TRBD1 agrees at 9 bases. CDR1 MNHEY and CDR2 SVGEGT come from the germline V gene. The junction had 3 bases not matched to a gene; V was cut back by 0 bases and J by 4 bases. The CDR3 spans 15 residues. CDR3 sequence: CASSYSDRGSTEAFF. In nucleotides, the CDR3 is TGTGCCAGCAGTTACTCGGACAGGGGAAGCACTGAAGCTTTCTTT.

The chain employs TRBV5-1 and TRBJ1-3; TRBD1 matches 8 bases. Germline CDR1 SGHRS, CDR2 YFSETQ. CDR3 length: 14 amino acids. J was trimmed by 4 bases and V by 2 bases; bases with no gene match: 2. As DNA, the CDR3 is TGCGCCAGCAGCTTACAGGGGGGAGGAAACACCATATATTTT. It is translated as CASSLQGGGNTIYF. The full variable domain, with the rest looked up from reference TRBV5-1 and TRBJ1-3, is KAGVTQTPRYLIKTRGQQVTLSCSPISGHRSVSWYQQTPGQGLQFLFEYFSETQRNKGNFPGRFSGRQFSNSRSEMNVSTLELGDSALYLCASSLQGGGNTIYFGEGSWLTVV.

This chain's CDR3 is CSVAGDEPYEQYF. CDR3 in DNA: TGCAGCGTTGCAGGGGACGAACCCTACGAGCAGTACTTC. The rearrangement links TRBV29-1 to TRBJ2-7; possible D gene TRBD1, 6 bases. This CDR3 region has 13 residues. Trimming removed 4 bases at V and 2 bases at J, with 12 bases between. Germline lookup yields CDR1 SQVTM and CDR2 ANQGSEA.

The chain carries TRBV19 and TRBJ2-2; possible D gene TRBD1, 6 bases. The CDR3 spans 16 residues. Germline CDR1 LNHDA, CDR2 SQIVND (reference sequence). V dropped 0 bases and J dropped 3 bases, with 11 bases sitting between them. CDR3 nucleotide sequence: TGTGCCAGTAGTATAGATTCAGGGGCGGACACCGGGGAGCTGTTTTTT. It yields the protein CASSIDSGADTGELFF.

This clone was seen a few times. The rearrangement links TRBV13 to TRBJ2-6; no definite D call. This CDR3 has 18 amino acids. V dropped 8 bases and J dropped 0 bases, with 20 bases sitting between them. CDR1 and CDR2 from the germline V gene are PRHDT and FYEKMQ (reference sequence). The CDR3 spells CASGIRARQSSGANVLTF. CDR3 in DNA: TGTGCCAGCGGTATCAGAGCTAGACAATCCTCTGGGGCCAACGTCCTGACTTTC.

V usage is TRBV7-9 and J usage is TRBJ1-4, with D possibly TRBD1 on 5 matching bases. The CDR3 sequence is 12 residues long. The germline CDR1 and CDR2 sequences are SEHNR and FQNEAQ (reference sequence). The ends were cut back, 5 bases at V and 8 bases at J, with 9 bases in the middle. CDR3 bases: TGTGCCAGCAGCCCCTGGGGCGAAAAACTGTTTTTT. This encodes CASSPWGEKLFF.

Here the CDR3 reads CASTRAGALSDTQYF. The CDR3 nucleotides are TGTGCCAGCACCAGGGCGGGAGCTCTCTCAGATACGCAGTATTTT. The chain is built from TRBV6-5 and TRBJ2-3; 7 nucleotides match TRBD2. Trimming took 7 bases from V and 4 from J; bases not matched to a gene: 11. The length of the CDR3 is 15 residues. Germline V lookup: CDR1 MNHEY, CDR2 SVGAGI.

The chain is built from TRBV5-6 and TRBJ2-4; 9 nucleotides agree with TRBD1. Unmatched junction bases numbered 8, after V lost 0 bases and J lost 7 bases. The germline V gene encodes CDR1 SGHDT and CDR2 YYEEEE. This CDR3 has 16 residues. The DNA of the CDR3 is TGTGCCAGCAGCTTGGCGACACAACAGGGGGCGAACATTCAGTACTTC. This codes for CASSLATQQGANIQYF.

V usage is TRBV6-6 and J usage is TRBJ1-1; 8 bases match TRBD1. CDR1 is MNHNY, CDR2 SVGAGI, per germline (reference sequence). The CDR3 length is 14 residues. Trimming at V came to 6 bases and at J to 2 bases, leaving 5 bases not matched to a gene. CDR3 DNA: TGTGCCAGCAGAAAGGACAGGGAAAACACTGAAGCTTTCTTT. This codes for CASRKDRENTEAFF.

The chain recombines TRBV10-3 with TRBJ2-7; D is undetermined. With 0 bases removed from V and 2 bases from J, the gap between germline ends came to 20 bases. Germline loops: CDR1 ENHRY, CDR2 SYGVKD. The CDR3 is 18 residues long. The CDR3 sequence is CAISESADGAINPYEQYF. The CDR3 region has the DNA TGTGCCATCAGTGAGTCCGCGGACGGAGCCATTAATCCCTACGAGCAGTACTTC.